One T cell receptor beta chain is described in this entry. The antigen remains unidentified. Relative to the germline gene, one junction end is altered; a read error may explain this. With a J-beta primer mix and a sample-barcoded 5' primer, a second PCR ran about 7 to 12 cycles. TCRdb used MiXCR to reprocess the 5' RACE reads, holding one entry per CDR3 protein. The sample shows approximately 1.5 million distinct CDR3 sequences, 35% to 45% of them seen only once. The V gene's germline CDR1 is DFQATT and CDR2 SNEGSKA (reference sequence). The CDR3 length is 15 residues. This sample is drawn from a study of blood T cells in healthy people across ages. Study results and limitations: A strong correlation between TCR beta diversity and naive T cell percentage was seen. Estimates of diversity drawn from one million T cells were considered underestimates.

Investigators took about 9.4 milliliters of peripheral blood from every donor. The total RNA that was extracted per sample amounted to at least 5 micrograms. The chain uses TRBV20-1 and TRBJ1-2, with D tentatively TRBD1 (5 bases). The sequence came from a woman aged 18-29 years in good health. The sample was blood. This chain's CDR3 is CSTRDLSRVKYGYTF. The CDR3, as DNA: TGCAGTACTAGAGATCTTTCCAGGGTTAAGTATGGCTACACCTTC.